The 21 T cell receptor beta chains listed next were all sequenced from one sample in a study of T cell changes during pregnancy in multiple sclerosis. Assay used: immunoSEQ multiplex PCR; TCRdb lists only in-frame clones, some missing. Among some 54,000 clones, roughly 93% were seen once, and the ten largest hold around 1.8%. The sample was peripheral blood, taken after pregnancy. Receptor source: a female donor with multiple sclerosis, enrolled in a pregnancy study.

The chain carries TRBV9 and TRBJ1-1; D is uncertain. Trimming shortened V by 5 bases and J by 0 bases, and 17 bases separated the two germline ends. The CDR3 runs to 16 residues. Per the germline V gene, CDR1 is SGDLS and CDR2 is YYNGEE. CDR3 coding DNA: TGTGCCAGCAGTCCCGTCCCCCGGGAGATGAACACTGAAGCTTTCTTT. Translated, it gives CASSPVPREMNTEAFF.

This chain links TRBV7-9 with TRBJ2-3; D perhaps matches TRBD1 (6 bases). Trimming shortened V by 1 base and J by 4 bases, and 12 bases separated the two germline ends. Germline V gene data show CDR1 as SEHNR and CDR2 as FQNEAQ (reference sequence). The CDR3 spans 15 residues. The CDR3 sequence is CASSLVVGAPDTQYF. As DNA, the CDR3 is TGTGCCAGCAGCTTAGTGGTGGGGGCCCCAGATACGCAGTATTTT.

The V and J genes are TRBV6-5 and TRBJ2-5; 7 bases agree with TRBD1. The V and J ends lost 0 bases and 4 bases, in that order; junction bases with no gene match: 8. CDR1 and CDR2 (germline): MNHEY, SVGAGI. This CDR3 region has 16 residues. DNA of the CDR3: TGTGCCAGCAGTTACTCGACAGGGCAGGAGGCAGAGACCCAGTACTTC. Translated, it gives CASSYSTGQEAETQYF.

The rearrangement uses TRBV18 and TRBJ2-7; 14 bases align to TRBD2. Germline V lookup: CDR1 KGHSH, CDR2 LQKENI. V shed 6 bases, J shed 0 bases, and the junction held 1 base outside the gene matches. This CDR3 contains 15 residues. DNA for the CDR3: TGTGCCAGCTCGACTAGCGGGAGGGCCTCCTACGAGCAGTACTTC. It encodes CASSTSGRASYEQYF.

The V call is TRBV6-5, the J call TRBJ1-2; D remains unclear. In germline, CDR1 is MNHEY, CDR2 SVGAGI. Trimming stripped 2 bases from V and 4 bases from J, with 11 bases between. The length of the CDR3 is 14 residues. The CDR3 reads CASSYATGSYGYTF. For the CDR3, the DNA is TGTGCCAGCAGTTACGCGACGGGAAGCTATGGCTACACCTTC.

J is TRBJ1-1 and V is TRBV21-1; the table's D call, TRBD1, has no DNA check behind it. TRBV21-1 is annotated as a pseudogene. CDR3 length: 12 amino acids. In DNA form, the CDR3 reads TGTGCCAGCAGCAAACGGGACAGGGGAGCTTTCTTT. Its protein is CASSKRDRGAFF.

This chain uses TRBV9 with TRBJ1-1; TRBD1 is a possible D gene (6 bases). CDR3 size: 16 residues. V gave up 3 bases and J gave up 0 bases, with 15 bases separating them. The germline V gene has CDR1 SGDLS and CDR2 YYNGEE. The CDR3 DNA sequence: TGTGCCAGCAGCGCACGGACAGACACCTTGAACACTGAAGCTTTCTTT. Its protein is CASSARTDTLNTEAFF.

The chain recombines TRBV9 with TRBJ2-3, with 7 bases identical to TRBD2. The CDR3 length is 17 residues. V was clipped by 2 bases and J by 0 bases; unmatched bases: 9. CDR1 SGDLS and CDR2 YYNGEE come from the germline V gene. CDR3 protein: CASSVASSGLSTDTQYF. The CDR3 DNA sequence: TGTGCCAGCAGCGTGGCTAGTAGCGGGCTCAGCACAGATACGCAGTATTTT.

The chain employs TRBV6-5 and TRBJ2-5; D remains ambiguous. The CDR3 sequence is 13 residues long. Deletions cut 0 bases from V and 7 bases from J, with 9 bases between. Per germline, CDR1 MNHEY and CDR2 SVGAGI. CDR3 in DNA: TGTGCCAGCAGTTACTCGAATAGTGGGACCCAGTACTTC. It codes for CASSYSNSGTQYF.

V usage is TRBV4-2 and J usage is TRBJ2-7, with D possibly matching TRBD2 (6 bases). The ends were cut back, 0 bases at V and 3 bases at J, with 15 bases in the middle. This CDR3 region has 16 residues. The V gene's germline CDR1 is LGHNA and CDR2 YNFKEQ. CDR3 DNA sequence: TGTGCCAGCAGCCAAGAGAATGATGGTAGCGGCTACGAGCAGTACTTC. Amino acids: CASSQENDGSGYEQYF.

DNA for the CDR3: TGTGCCAGCAGCTTTAGTCGGCGGGAGGGCAACGAGCAGTACTTC. It is translated as CASSFSRREGNEQYF. J is TRBJ2-7 and V is TRBV11-2; 9 bases are shared with TRBD2. Germline trimming cut 3 bases from V and 5 bases from J; bases unmatched to any gene: 8. CDR1 is SGHAT, CDR2 FQNNGV, per germline. This CDR3 contains 15 residues.

This clone was counted a single time. The V call is TRBV19, the J call TRBJ2-3; 7 nucleotides agree with TRBD1. Trimming took 6 bases from V and 2 from J; bases not matched to a gene: 8. The germline CDR1 and CDR2 sequences are LNHDA and SQIVND (reference sequence). CDR3 length: 15 residues. DNA of the CDR3: TGTGCCAGTAGAAACCCCGGGACAGCCACAGATACGCAGTATTTT. Protein sequence: CASRNPGTATDTQYF.

This chain joins TRBV28 and TRBJ2-2; the match to TRBD1 covers 7 bases. Germline V lookup: CDR1 MDHEN, CDR2 SYDVKM. The junction had 5 bases not matched to a gene; V was cut back by 6 bases and J by 7 bases. The CDR3 extends over 13 amino acids. The CDR3 region has the DNA TGTGCCAGCAGACAGGGGATGGGCGGGGAGCTGTTTTTT. Its translation: CASRQGMGGELFF.

CDR3 loop: CASRNTGLALDEQFF. Here the CDR3 DNA reads TGTGCCAGCAGAAACACGGGACTAGCGCTCGATGAGCAGTTCTTC. The chain is built from TRBV2 and TRBJ2-1, with TRBD2 identical over 10 bases. The CDR3 consists of 15 residues. CDR1 and CDR2 from the germline V gene are SNHLY and FYNNEI. After removal of 6 bases from V and 8 bases from J, the junction contained 10 bases not matched to a gene.

The chain joins TRBV7-6 to TRBJ1-1; D is ambiguous. V lost 2 bases and J lost 6, with 10 bases in between. The V gene's germline CDR1 is SGHVS and CDR2 FNYEAQ. The CDR3 contains 13 residues. The CDR3 DNA follows: TGTGCCAGCAGCTTAATACAGTCGGCTGAAGCTTTCTTT. Residues: CASSLIQSAEAFF. Full variable domain (outside the CDR3, taken from reference TRBV7-6 and TRBJ1-1): GAGVSQSPRYKVTKRGQDVALRCDPISGHVSLYWYRQALGQGPEFLTYFNYEAQQDKSGLPNDRFSAERPEGSISTLTIQRTEQRDSAMYRCASSLIQSAEAFFGQGTRLTVV.

V usage is TRBV27 and J usage is TRBJ1-2; maybe TRBD1 (5 bases). Germline loops: CDR1 MNHEY, CDR2 SMNVEV (reference sequence). Trimming cost V 5 bases and J 4 bases, with 17 bases left between them. The CDR3 loop spans 15 amino acids. CDR3 nucleotide sequence: TGTGCCAGCAGTCGCAATACAGGAAACTCCTATGGCTACACCTTC. Translating gives CASSRNTGNSYGYTF.

The V and J genes are TRBV30 and TRBJ2-5, with D maybe TRBD1 (6 bases). The CDR3 spans 15 residues. The germline CDR1 and CDR2 sequences are GTSNPN and SVGIG (reference sequence). V lost 1 base and J lost 5, with 17 bases in between. CDR3 nucleotides: TGTGCCTGGAGTGCAGGGGTCTTTGAGGATGAGACCCAGTACTTC. Its protein is CAWSAGVFEDETQYF.

The V and J genes are TRBV7-9 and TRBJ2-7; weak D call: TRBD2 (5 bases). Germline V gives CDR1 SEHNR, CDR2 FQNEAQ (reference sequence). V was clipped by 3 bases and J by 4 bases, with 19 bases between them. There are 16 residues in the CDR3. CDR3 sequence: CASSFTSSGKTYEQYF. For the CDR3, the DNA is TGTGCCAGCAGCTTTACGTCGAGCGGAAAAACTTACGAGCAGTACTTC.

J is TRBJ2-3 and V is TRBV7-3, with 9 positions matching TRBD2. Germline-derived CDR1 and CDR2 are SGHTA and FQGTGA. Trimming removed 5 bases from V and 7 bases from J; junction bases left unmatched: 16. The CDR3 loop spans 17 amino acids. The CDR3 nucleotides are TGTGCCAGCAGCCCGACGGCTCTAGCGGGACGGACAAATACGCAGTATTTT. Translating it yields CASSPTALAGRTNTQYF.

The chain is built from TRBV6-5 and TRBJ2-7; D gene unclear. The germline CDR1 and CDR2 sequences are MNHEY and SVGAGI. The CDR3 sequence is 12 residues long. The germline V and J ends were trimmed by 6 bases and 7 bases, with 13 bases remaining between them. The CDR3 DNA is TGTGCCAGCAGCTCCCTCCCCGGGGAGCAGTACTTC. Its translation: CASSSLPGEQYF.

This chain joins TRBV29-1 and TRBJ1-4; no firm D call. The CDR3 length is 12 residues. Germline V CDR1 and CDR2: SQVTM, ANQGSEA. V lost 7 bases to trimming and J lost 10 bases, with 16 bases between them. The CDR3 here is CSGEGPAGKLFF. The CDR3 region has the DNA TGCAGCGGGGAGGGCCCAGCGGGAAAACTGTTTTTT.